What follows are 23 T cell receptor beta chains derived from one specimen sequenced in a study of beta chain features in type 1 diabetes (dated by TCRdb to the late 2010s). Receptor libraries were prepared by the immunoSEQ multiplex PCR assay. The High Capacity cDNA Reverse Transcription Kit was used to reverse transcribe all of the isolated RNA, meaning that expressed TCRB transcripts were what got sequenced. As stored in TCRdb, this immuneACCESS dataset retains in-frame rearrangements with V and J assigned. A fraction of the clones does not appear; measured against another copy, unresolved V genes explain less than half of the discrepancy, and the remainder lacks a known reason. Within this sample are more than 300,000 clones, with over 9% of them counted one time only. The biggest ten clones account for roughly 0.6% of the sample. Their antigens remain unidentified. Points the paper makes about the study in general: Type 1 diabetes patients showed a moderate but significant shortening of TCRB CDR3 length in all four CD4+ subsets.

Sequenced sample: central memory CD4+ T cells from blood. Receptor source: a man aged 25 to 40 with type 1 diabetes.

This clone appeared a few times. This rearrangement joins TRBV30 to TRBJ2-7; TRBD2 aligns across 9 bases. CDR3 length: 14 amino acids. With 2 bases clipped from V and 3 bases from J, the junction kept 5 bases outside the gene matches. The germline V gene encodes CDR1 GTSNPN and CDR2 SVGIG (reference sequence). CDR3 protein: CAWSKASGIYEQYF. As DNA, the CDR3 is TGTGCCTGGAGTAAGGCTAGCGGGATCTACGAGCAGTACTTC. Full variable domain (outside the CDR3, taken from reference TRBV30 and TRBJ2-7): SQTIHQWPATLVQPVGSPLSLECTVEGTSNPNLYWYRQAAGRGLQLLFYSVGIGQISSEVPQNLSASRPQDRQFILSSKKLLLSDSGFYLCAWSKASGIYEQYFGPGTRLTVT.

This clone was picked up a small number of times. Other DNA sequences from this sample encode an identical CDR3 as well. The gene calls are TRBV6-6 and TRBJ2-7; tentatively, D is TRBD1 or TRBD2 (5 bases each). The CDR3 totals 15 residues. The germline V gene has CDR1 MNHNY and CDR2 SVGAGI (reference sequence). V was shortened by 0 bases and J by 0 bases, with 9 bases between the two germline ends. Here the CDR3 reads CASSYSGESSYEQYF. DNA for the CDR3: TGTGCCAGCAGTTACTCGGGGGAATCCTCCTACGAGCAGTACTTC.

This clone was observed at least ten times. CDR3 in DNA: TGTGCCATCAGTGACCCGTTGGGGGAGCAGTACTTC. Its protein is CAISDPLGEQYF. The chain has TRBV10-3 and TRBJ2-7, with D unclear. This CDR3 region has 12 residues. Trimming removed 3 bases from V and 7 bases from J, with 10 bases in between. The V gene's germline CDR1 is ENHRY and CDR2 SYGVKD.

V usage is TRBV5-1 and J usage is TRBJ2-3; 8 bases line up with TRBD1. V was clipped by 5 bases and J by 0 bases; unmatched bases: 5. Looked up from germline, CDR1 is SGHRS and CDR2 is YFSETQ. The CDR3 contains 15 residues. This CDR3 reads CASRHQGASTDTQYF. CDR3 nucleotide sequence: TGCGCCAGCAGACACCAGGGGGCTAGCACAGATACGCAGTATTTT.

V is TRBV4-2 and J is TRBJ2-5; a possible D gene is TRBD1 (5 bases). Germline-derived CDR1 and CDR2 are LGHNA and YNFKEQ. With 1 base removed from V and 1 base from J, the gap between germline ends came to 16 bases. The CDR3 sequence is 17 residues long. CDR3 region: CASSQVLVSQGQETQYF. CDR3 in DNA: TGTGCCAGCAGCCAAGTTTTGGTATCCCAGGGCCAAGAGACCCAGTACTTC.

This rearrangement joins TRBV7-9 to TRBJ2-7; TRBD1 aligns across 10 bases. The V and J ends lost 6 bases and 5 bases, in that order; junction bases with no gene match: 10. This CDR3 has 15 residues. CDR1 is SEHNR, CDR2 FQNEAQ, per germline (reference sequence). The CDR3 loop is CASRLSWDRGNEQYF. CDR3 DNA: TGTGCCAGCAGGCTTAGCTGGGACAGGGGAAACGAGCAGTACTTC.

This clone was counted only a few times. In DNA, the CDR3 is TGTGCCAGCAGCTTAGCCCCAAAAGATACGCAGTATTTT. Its protein is CASSLAPKDTQYF. The rearrangement links TRBV11-3 to TRBJ2-3; D gene uncertain. V was shortened by 1 base and J by 5 bases, with 7 bases between the two germline ends. Germline V CDR1 and CDR2: SGHNT, YENEEA. The CDR3 is 13 residues long. The full variable domain, rest sourced from reference TRBV11-3 and TRBJ2-3, is EAGVVQSPRYKIIEKKQPVAFWCNPISGHNTLYWYLQNLGQGPELLIRYENEEAVDDSQLPKDRFSAERLKGVDSTLKIQPAELGDSAVYLCASSLAPKDTQYFGPGTRLTVL.

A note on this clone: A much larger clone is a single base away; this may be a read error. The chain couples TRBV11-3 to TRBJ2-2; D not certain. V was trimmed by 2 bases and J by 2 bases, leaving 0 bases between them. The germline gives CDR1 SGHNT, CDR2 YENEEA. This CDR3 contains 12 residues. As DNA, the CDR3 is TGTGCCAGCAGCTTAAACACCGGGGAGCTGTTTTTT. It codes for CASSLNTGELFF. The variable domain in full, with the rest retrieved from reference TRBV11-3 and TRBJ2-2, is EAGVVQSPRYKIIEKKQPVAFWCNPISGHNTLYWYLQNLGQGPELLIRYENEEAVDDSQLPKDRFSAERLKGVDSTLKIQPAELGDSAVYLCASSLNTGELFFGEGSRLTVL.

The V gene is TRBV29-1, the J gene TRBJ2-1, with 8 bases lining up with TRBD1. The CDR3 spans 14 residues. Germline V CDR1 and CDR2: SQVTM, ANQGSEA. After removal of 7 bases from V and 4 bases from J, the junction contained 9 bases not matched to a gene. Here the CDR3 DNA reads TGCAGCGGCGAGCGAAACAGGGGGTACAATGAGCAGTTCTTC. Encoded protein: CSGERNRGYNEQFF.

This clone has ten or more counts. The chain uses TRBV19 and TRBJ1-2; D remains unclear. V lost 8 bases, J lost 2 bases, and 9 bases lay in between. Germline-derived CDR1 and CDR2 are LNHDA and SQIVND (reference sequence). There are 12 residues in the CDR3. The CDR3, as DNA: TGTGCCAGTGTTGCAGGCAACTATGGCTACACCTTC. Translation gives CASVAGNYGYTF.

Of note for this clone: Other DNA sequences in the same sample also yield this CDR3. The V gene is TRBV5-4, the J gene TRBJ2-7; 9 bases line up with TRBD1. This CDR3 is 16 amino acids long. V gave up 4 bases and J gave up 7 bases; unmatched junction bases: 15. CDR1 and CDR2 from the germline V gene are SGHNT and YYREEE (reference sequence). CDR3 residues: CASSPSGGQGAGEQYF. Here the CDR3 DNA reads TGTGCCAGCAGCCCGTCGGGGGGACAGGGAGCGGGAGAGCAGTACTTC.

The CDR3 here is CAFRGQDSYEQYF. The CDR3 DNA is TGTGCCTTTAGGGGACAGGATTCCTACGAGCAGTACTTC. The chain employs TRBV30 and TRBJ2-7, with 8 positions matching TRBD1. This CDR3 region has 13 residues. The V segment lost 7 bases and the J segment 1 base; nucleotides outside the gene matches: 6. Germline loops: CDR1 GTSNPN, CDR2 SVGIG (reference sequence).

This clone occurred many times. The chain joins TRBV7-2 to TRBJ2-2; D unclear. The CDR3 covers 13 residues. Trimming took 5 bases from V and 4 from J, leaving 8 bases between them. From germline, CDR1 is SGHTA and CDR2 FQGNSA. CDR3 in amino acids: CASSRSSTGELFF. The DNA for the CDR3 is TGTGCCAGCAGCCGGTCGTCCACCGGGGAGCTGTTTTTT.

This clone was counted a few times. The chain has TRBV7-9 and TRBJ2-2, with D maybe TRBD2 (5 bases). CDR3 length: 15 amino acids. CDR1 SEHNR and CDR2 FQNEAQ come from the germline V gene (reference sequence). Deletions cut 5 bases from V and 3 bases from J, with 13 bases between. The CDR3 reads CASSRGSADTGELFF. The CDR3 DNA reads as TGTGCCAGCAGCCGGGGATCCGCGGACACCGGGGAGCTGTTTTTT.

Here the CDR3 DNA reads TGTGCCAGCAGCTTAACTGTCCACCCCCAGTACTTC. It codes for CASSLTVHPQYF. The chain recombines TRBV7-9 with TRBJ2-7; D call uncertain. CDR3 length: 12 residues. Trimming removed 2 bases at V and 10 bases at J, with 12 bases between. Germline CDR1 SEHNR, CDR2 FQNEAQ (reference sequence).

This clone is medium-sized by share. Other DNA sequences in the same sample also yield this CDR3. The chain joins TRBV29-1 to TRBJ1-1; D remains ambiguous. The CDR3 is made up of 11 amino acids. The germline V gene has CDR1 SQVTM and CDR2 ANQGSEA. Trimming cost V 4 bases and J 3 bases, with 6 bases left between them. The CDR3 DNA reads TGCAGCGTTGTCCGGGACACTGAAGCTTTCTTT. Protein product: CSVVRDTEAFF.

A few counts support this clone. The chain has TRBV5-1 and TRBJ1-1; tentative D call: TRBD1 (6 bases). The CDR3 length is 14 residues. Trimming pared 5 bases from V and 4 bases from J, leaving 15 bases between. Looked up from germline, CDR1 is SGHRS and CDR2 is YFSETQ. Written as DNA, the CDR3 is TGCGCCAGCAGTTCCGGGACATCGGGCACTGAAGCTTTCTTT. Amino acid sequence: CASSSGTSGTEAFF.

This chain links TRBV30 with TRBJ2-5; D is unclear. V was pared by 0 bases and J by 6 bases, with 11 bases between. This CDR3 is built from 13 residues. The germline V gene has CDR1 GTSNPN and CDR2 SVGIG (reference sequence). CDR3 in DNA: TGTGCCTGGAGTGTTCGGCATCTCCAGACCCAGTACTTC. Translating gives CAWSVRHLQTQYF.

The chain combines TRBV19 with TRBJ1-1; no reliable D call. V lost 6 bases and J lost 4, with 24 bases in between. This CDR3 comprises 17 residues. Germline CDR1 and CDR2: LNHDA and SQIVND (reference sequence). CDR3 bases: TGTGCCAGTAGAGAAAGTGGGAGCCCTCCCGCCCGCACTGAAGCTTTCTTT. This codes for CASRESGSPPARTEAFF.

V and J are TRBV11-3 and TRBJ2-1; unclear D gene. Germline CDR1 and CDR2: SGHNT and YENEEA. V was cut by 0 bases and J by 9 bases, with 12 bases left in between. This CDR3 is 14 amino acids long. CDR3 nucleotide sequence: TGTGCCAGCAGCTTAGAATCCACTGTCGGTGAGCAGTTCTTC. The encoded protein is CASSLESTVGEQFF. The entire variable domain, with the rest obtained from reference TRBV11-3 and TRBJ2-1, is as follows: EAGVVQSPRYKIIEKKQPVAFWCNPISGHNTLYWYLQNLGQGPELLIRYENEEAVDDSQLPKDRFSAERLKGVDSTLKIQPAELGDSAVYLCASSLESTVGEQFFGPGTRLTVL.

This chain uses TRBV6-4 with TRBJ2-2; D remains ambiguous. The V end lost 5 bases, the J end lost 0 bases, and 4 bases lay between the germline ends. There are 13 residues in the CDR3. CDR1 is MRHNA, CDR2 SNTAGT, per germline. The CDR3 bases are TGTGCCAGCAGTCTCGCGAACACCGGGGAGCTGTTTTTT. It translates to CASSLANTGELFF.

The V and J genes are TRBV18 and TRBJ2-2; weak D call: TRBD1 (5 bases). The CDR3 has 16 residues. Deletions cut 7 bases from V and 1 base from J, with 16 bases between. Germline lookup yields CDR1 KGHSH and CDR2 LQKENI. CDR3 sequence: CASYPSDRVNTGELFF. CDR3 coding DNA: TGTGCCAGCTACCCGTCCGACAGAGTGAACACCGGGGAGCTGTTTTTT.

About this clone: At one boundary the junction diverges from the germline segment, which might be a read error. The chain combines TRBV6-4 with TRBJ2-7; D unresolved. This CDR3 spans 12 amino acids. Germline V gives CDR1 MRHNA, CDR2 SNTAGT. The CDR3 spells CASSDADPQQYF. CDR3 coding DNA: TGTGCCAGCAGTGACGCGGACCCCCAGCAATACTTC.